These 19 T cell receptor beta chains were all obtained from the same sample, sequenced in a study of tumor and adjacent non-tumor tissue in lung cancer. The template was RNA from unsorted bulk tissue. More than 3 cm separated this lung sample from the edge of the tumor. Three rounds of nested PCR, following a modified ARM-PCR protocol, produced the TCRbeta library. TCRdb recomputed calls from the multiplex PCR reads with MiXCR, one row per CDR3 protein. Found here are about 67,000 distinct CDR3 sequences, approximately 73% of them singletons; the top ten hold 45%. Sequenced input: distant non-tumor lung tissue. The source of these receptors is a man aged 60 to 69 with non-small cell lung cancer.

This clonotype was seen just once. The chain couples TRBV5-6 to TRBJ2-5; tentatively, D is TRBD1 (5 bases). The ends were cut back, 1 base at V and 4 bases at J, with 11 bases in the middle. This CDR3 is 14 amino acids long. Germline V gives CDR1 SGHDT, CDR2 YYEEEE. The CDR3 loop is CASSLIDSRETQYF. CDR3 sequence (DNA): TGTGCCAGCAGCTTGATAGACAGTAGAGAGACCCAGTACTTC. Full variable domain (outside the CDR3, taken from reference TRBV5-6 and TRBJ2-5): DAGVTQSPTHLIKTRGQQVTLRCSPKSGHDTVSWYQQALGQGPQFIFQYYEEEERQRGNFPDRFSGHQFPNYSSELNVNALLLGDSALYLCASSLIDSRETQYFGPGTRLLVL.

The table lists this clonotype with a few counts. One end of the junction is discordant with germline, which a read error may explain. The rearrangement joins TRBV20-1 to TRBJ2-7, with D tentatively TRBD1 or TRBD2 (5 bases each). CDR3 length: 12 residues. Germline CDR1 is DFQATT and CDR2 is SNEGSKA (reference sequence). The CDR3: CSASGASYKQYF. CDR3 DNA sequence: TGCAGTGCTAGCGGGGCTTCCTACAAGCAGTACTTC.

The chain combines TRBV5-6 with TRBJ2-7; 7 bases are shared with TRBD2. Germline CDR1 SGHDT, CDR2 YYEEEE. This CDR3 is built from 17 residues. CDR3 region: CVNSLGTGLRERNEQYF. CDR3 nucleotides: TGTGTCAACAGCTTGGGGACTGGGCTGCGGGAGCGGAACGAGCAGTACTTC. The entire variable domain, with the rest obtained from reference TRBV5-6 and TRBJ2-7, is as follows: DAGVTQSPTHLIKTRGQQVTLRCSPKSGHDTVSWYQQALGQGPQFIFQYYEEEERQRGNFPDRFSGHQFPNYSSELNVNALLLGDSALYLCVNSLGTGLRERNEQYFGPGTRLTVT.

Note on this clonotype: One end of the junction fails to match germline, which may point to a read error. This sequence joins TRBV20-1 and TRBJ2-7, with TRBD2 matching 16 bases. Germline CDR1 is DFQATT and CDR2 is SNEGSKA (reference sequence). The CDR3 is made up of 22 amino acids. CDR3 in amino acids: CSALSPPRVGTSGRALPYEEYF. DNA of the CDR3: TGCAGTGCCCTGTCCCCCCCCCGGGTTGGGACTAGCGGGAGGGCCCTTCCTTACGAGGAGTATTTC.

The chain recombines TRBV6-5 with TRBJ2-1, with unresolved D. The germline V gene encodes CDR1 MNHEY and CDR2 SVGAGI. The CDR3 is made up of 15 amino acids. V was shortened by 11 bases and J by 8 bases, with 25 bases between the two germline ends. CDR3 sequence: CAGSYASRIHYEQFF. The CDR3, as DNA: TGTGCCGGTAGTTACGCGAGCCGGATTCACTATGAGCAGTTCTTC.

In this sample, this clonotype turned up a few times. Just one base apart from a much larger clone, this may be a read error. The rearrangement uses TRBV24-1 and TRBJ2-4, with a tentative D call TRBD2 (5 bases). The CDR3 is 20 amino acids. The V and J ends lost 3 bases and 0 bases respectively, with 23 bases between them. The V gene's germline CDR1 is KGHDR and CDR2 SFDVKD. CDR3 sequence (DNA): TGTGCCACCAGTGATGCCCGCGTCGGGATAGGGTCTAGAGCCAAAAACATTCAGTACTTC. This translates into CATSDARVGIGSRAKNIQYF.

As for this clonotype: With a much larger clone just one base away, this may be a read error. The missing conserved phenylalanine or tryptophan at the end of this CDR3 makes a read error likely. For the CDR3, the DNA is TGTGCCAGCAGTTCGGGGGATCGCAATTCAGCCCTCCACTCT. It is translated as CASSSGDRNSALHS. This rearrangement joins TRBV11-1 to TRBJ1-6, with TRBD1 as a possible D gene (5 bases). Germline V lookup: CDR1 SGHAT, CDR2 FQDESV (reference sequence). This CDR3 spans 14 amino acids.

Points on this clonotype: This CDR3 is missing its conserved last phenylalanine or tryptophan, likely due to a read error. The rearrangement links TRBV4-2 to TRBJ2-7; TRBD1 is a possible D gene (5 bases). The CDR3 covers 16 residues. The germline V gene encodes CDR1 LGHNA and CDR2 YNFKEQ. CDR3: CASSQEGAEASYEQYY. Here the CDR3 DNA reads TGTGCCAGCAGCCAAGAAGGGGCGGAAGCGTCCTATGAGCAGTACTAC.

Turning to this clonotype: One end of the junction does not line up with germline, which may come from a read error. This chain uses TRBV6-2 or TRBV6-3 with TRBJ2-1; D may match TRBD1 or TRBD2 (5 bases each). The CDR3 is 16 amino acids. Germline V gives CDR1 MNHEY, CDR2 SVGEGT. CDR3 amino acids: CADSLSPGGSYNEQFF. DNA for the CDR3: TGTGCCGACAGTTTGTCCCCTGGCGGGTCCTACAATGAGCAGTTCTTT.

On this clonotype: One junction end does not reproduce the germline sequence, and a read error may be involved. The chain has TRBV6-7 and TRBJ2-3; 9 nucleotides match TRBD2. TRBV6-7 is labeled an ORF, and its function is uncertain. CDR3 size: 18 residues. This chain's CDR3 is CASIYSSGLAGRTNTQYF. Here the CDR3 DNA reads TGTGCCAGCATTTACTCTTCCGGCCTAGCGGGAAGAACAAATACGCAGTATTTT.

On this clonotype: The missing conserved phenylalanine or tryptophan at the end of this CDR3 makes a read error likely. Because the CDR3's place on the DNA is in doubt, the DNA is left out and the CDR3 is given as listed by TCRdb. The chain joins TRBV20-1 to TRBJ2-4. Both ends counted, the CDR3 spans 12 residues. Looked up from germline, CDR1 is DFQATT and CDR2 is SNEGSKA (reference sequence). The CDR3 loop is CSARGPQNIQYY.

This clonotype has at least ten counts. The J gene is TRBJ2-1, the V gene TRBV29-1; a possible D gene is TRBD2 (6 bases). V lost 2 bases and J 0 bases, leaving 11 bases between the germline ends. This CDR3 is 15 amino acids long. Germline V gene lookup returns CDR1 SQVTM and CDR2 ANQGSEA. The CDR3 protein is CSVELSGSSYNEQFF. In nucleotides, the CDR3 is TGCAGCGTTGAACTGTCCGGGAGCTCCTACAATGAGCAGTTCTTC.

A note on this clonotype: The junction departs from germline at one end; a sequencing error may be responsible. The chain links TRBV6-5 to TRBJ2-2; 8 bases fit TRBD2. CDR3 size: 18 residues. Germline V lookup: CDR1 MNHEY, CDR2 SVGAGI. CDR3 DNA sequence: TGTACCAGCGATTACGGTCGCGGGGGGCCATCCACGGCCGGGGAGCTGTTTTTT. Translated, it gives CTSDYGRGGPSTAGELFF.

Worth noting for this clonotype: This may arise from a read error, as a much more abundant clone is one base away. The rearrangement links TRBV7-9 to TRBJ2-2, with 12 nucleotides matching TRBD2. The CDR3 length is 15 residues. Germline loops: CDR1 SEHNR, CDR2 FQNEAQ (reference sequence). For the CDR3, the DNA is TGTGCCAGTATCACTAGCGGGAGGAATACCGGGAAGCTGTTTTTT. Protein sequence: CASITSGRNTGKLFF. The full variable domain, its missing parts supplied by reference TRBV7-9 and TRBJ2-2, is DTGVSQNPRHKITKRGQNVTFRCDPISEHNRLYWYRQTLGQGPEFLTYFQNEAQLEKSRLLSDRFSAERPKGSFSTLEIQRTEQGDSAMYLCASITSGRNTGKLFFGEGSRLTVL.

The CDR3 here is CASRPVNSYNEQFF. The CDR3 DNA reads TGTGCCAGCCGACCAGTGAATTCCTACAATGAGCAGTTCTTC. This chain links TRBV11-2 with TRBJ2-1; D unclear. Trimming removed 8 bases at V and 1 base at J, with 12 bases between. The V gene's germline CDR1 is SGHAT and CDR2 FQNNGV. The CDR3 totals 14 residues.

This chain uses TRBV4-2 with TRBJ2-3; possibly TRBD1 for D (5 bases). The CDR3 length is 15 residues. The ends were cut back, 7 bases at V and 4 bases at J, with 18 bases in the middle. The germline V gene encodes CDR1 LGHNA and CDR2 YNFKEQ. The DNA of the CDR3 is TGTGCCAGCACCTACCGGGTGGAAGGGGCAGATACGCAGTATTTT. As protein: CASTYRVEGADTQYF.

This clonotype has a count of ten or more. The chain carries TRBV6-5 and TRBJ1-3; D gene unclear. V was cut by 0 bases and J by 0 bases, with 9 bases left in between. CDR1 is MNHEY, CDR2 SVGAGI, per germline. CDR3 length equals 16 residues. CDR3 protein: CASSYSASYSGNTIYF. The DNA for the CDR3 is TGTGCCAGCAGTTACTCTGCCAGCTACTCTGGAAACACCATATATTTT.

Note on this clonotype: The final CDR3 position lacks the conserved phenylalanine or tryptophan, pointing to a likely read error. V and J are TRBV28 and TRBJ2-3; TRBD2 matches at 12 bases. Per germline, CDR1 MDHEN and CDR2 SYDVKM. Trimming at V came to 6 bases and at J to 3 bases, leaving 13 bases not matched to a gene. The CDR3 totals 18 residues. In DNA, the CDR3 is TGTGCCAGCAGATTAGGTTGGACTAGCGGGGTTAGGACAGATACGCAGTATATT. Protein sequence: CASRLGWTSGVRTDTQYI.

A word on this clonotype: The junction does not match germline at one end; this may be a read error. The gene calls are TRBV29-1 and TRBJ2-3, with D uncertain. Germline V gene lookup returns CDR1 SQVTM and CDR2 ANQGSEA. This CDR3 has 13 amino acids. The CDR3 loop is CSVLGPNTDTQYF. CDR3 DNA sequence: TGCAGCGTCTTAGGGCCTAATACAGATACTCAGTATTTT.